The 16 T cell receptor beta chains below were found in one sample sequenced in a study of cytomegalovirus exposure and HLA in healthy donors. The primer mix had 60 Vbeta and 13 Jbeta primers. The assay was immunoSEQ multiplex PCR, and TCRdb's table has in-frame clones only and misses some. The repertoire holds about 190,000 clones, with roughly four fifths as singletons. Sequencing was performed on PBMCs. The receptors here all came from a man in his fifties or sixties in good health and CMV-seronegative.

The chain couples TRBV28 to TRBJ2-5; possibly TRBD2 for D (6 bases). TRBJ2-7 explains the end of the DNA better; the J call may be wrong. In germline, CDR1 is MDHEN, CDR2 SYDVKM. CDR3 length equals 15 residues. The CDR3 here is CASSPGGSGVGEQYF. CDR3 nucleotides: TGTGCCAGCAGCCCCGGGGGATCGGGGGTGGGCGAGCAGTACTTC.

The CDR3 protein is CATSPRGSGSRYF. CDR3 in DNA: TGTGCCACCAGCCCCCGGGGGAGCGGATCACGGTACTTC. The chain couples TRBV15 to TRBJ2-7; D might be TRBD2 (6 bases). The CDR3 is 13 amino acids. The germline V gene has CDR1 LNHNV and CDR2 YYDKDF (reference sequence). Trimming pared 5 bases from V and 12 bases from J, leaving 20 bases between. Full variable domain (outside the CDR3, taken from reference TRBV15 and TRBJ2-7): DAMVIQNPRYQVTQFGKPVTLSCSQTLNHNVMYWYQQKSSQAPKLLFHYYDKDFNNEADTPDNFQSRRPNTSFCFLDIRSPGLGDTAMYLCATSPRGSGSRYFGPGTRLTVT.

As concerns this clone: A read error may account for a junction end that differs from germline. CDR3 nucleotide sequence: TGTTCCAGCAGCCCAGGGGCAGATCAGCCCCAGCATTTT. This codes for CSSSPGADQPQHF. The J gene is TRBJ1-5, the V gene TRBV7-9; the D gene is possibly TRBD1 (6 bases). Germline V gene sequence: CDR1 SEHNR, CDR2 FQNEAQ (reference sequence). The CDR3 runs to 13 residues.

This rearrangement joins TRBV4-1 to TRBJ2-1; the D gene is possibly TRBD2 (6 bases). Germline lookup yields CDR1 MGHRA and CDR2 YSYEKL. Trimming took 1 base from V and 8 from J, leaving 12 bases between them. The CDR3 is 14 residues long. The CDR3 nucleotides read TGCGCCAGCAGCCAAGGAGTTCGCGGGGATGAGCAGTTCTTC. Translating it yields CASSQGVRGDEQFF.

The V gene is TRBV6-5, the J gene TRBJ2-2; tentatively, D is TRBD2 (6 bases). Trimming removed 2 bases from V and 5 bases from J, with 15 bases in between. In germline, CDR1 is MNHEY, CDR2 SVGAGI. The CDR3 consists of 16 residues. This CDR3 reads CASSYLGWGETGELFF. The CDR3 DNA follows: TGTGCCAGCAGTTACCTAGGGTGGGGGGAAACCGGGGAGCTGTTTTTT.

This chain uses TRBV9 with TRBJ2-5; the D gene is possibly TRBD2 (6 bases). CDR3 length equals 15 residues. V was pared by 0 bases and J by 4 bases, with 13 bases between. Germline lookup yields CDR1 SGDLS and CDR2 YYNGEE. DNA for the CDR3: TGTGCCAGCAGCGTAGAGGGAGGTGGCCCAGAGACCCAGTACTTC. Translation gives CASSVEGGGPETQYF.

The genes are TRBV6-4 and TRBJ2-3, with 9 nucleotides matching TRBD1. Looked up from germline, CDR1 is MRHNA and CDR2 is SNTAGT. The CDR3 contains 15 residues. The V gene end was trimmed by 5 bases and the J gene end by 2 bases; junction bases not matched to a gene: 5. Here the CDR3 reads CASSSWTGDTDTQYF. The CDR3 region has the DNA TGTGCCAGCAGTTCGTGGACAGGGGACACAGATACGCAGTATTTT.

The rearrangement joins TRBV5-1 to TRBJ1-3; D unclear. Germline V lookup: CDR1 SGHRS, CDR2 YFSETQ. The CDR3 is 16 amino acids. V was shortened by 0 bases and J by 0 bases, with 10 bases between the two germline ends. The CDR3: CASSLGEIFSGNTIYF. The CDR3 nucleotides read TGCGCCAGCAGCTTGGGAGAAATATTCTCTGGAAACACCATATATTTT.

The rearrangement links TRBV7-9 to TRBJ2-7; tentatively, D is TRBD2 (5 bases). The CDR3 runs to 14 residues. V was clipped by 5 bases and J by 0 bases, with 11 bases between them. Per the germline V gene, CDR1 is SEHNR and CDR2 is FQNEAQ (reference sequence). The CDR3: CASSLGVSSYEQYF. CDR3 in DNA: TGTGCCAGCAGCCTCGGGGTTAGCTCCTACGAGCAGTACTTC.

CDR3 in amino acids: CAISEGDSSNYGYTF. The CDR3 DNA reads TGTGCCATCAGTGAGGGGGACAGTTCTAACTATGGCTACACCTTC. The V call is TRBV10-3, the J call TRBJ1-2; 7 positions agree with TRBD1. Germline CDR1 ENHRY, CDR2 SYGVKD. CDR3 length: 15 residues. V shed 2 bases and J 0 bases; nucleotides not matched to a gene: 3.

The V and J genes are TRBV9 and TRBJ2-7; 10 positions match TRBD1. CDR3 length: 18 amino acids. CDR1 and CDR2 (germline): SGDLS, YYNGEE. V lost 0 bases and J lost 0; bases outside the gene matches: 9. CDR3 nucleotide sequence: TGTGCCAGCAGCGTAGGTGGCGGGACAGGGGCTAGCTCCTACGAGCAGTACTTC. Its translation: CASSVGGGTGASSYEQYF.

The rearrangement links TRBV4-1 to TRBJ2-1; TRBD2 aligns across 11 bases. The CDR3 sequence is 18 residues long. Germline trimming cut 4 bases from V and 4 bases from J; bases unmatched to any gene: 12. Per germline, CDR1 MGHRA and CDR2 YSYEKL. The chain's CDR3 is CASSPRLAGGSPYNEQFF. The CDR3 coding sequence is TGCGCCAGCAGCCCCCGGCTAGCGGGGGGAAGCCCGTACAATGAGCAGTTCTTC.

J is TRBJ2-7 and V is TRBV5-1; no definite D call. CDR1 is SGHRS, CDR2 YFSETQ, per germline. The CDR3 contains 14 residues. V was cut by 1 base and J by 0 bases, with 8 bases left in between. The CDR3 sequence: CASSLKQSSYEQYF. DNA of the CDR3: TGCGCCAGCAGCTTGAAACAGAGCTCCTACGAGCAGTACTTC.

The chain carries TRBV4-3 and TRBJ1-2; TRBD1 agrees at 9 bases. The V and J ends lost 4 bases and 6 bases, in that order; junction bases with no gene match: 6. The germline V gene has CDR1 LGHNA and CDR2 YSLEER. This CDR3 has 14 amino acids. The CDR3 nucleotides read TGCGCCAGCAGCCCAGGACAGGGGCATCATGGCTACACCTTC. Translated, it gives CASSPGQGHHGYTF.

The rearrangement links TRBV28 to TRBJ1-4, with 10 positions matching TRBD1. The germline gives CDR1 MDHEN, CDR2 SYDVKM. There are 15 residues in the CDR3. J was trimmed by 6 bases and V by 5 bases; bases with no gene match: 6. The CDR3 sequence is CASSGLGQGDEKLFF. The CDR3 DNA reads TGTGCCAGCAGTGGACTTGGACAGGGGGATGAAAAACTGTTTTTT.

The chain uses TRBV25-1 and TRBJ2-5; D is undetermined. The CDR3 has 15 amino acids. In germline, CDR1 is MGHDK, CDR2 SYGVNS. With 5 bases removed from V and 5 bases from J, the gap between germline ends came to 18 bases. DNA of the CDR3: TGTGCCAGCAGTCCCTTCGAACGAGTCACCGAGACCCAGTACTTC. Its protein is CASSPFERVTETQYF.